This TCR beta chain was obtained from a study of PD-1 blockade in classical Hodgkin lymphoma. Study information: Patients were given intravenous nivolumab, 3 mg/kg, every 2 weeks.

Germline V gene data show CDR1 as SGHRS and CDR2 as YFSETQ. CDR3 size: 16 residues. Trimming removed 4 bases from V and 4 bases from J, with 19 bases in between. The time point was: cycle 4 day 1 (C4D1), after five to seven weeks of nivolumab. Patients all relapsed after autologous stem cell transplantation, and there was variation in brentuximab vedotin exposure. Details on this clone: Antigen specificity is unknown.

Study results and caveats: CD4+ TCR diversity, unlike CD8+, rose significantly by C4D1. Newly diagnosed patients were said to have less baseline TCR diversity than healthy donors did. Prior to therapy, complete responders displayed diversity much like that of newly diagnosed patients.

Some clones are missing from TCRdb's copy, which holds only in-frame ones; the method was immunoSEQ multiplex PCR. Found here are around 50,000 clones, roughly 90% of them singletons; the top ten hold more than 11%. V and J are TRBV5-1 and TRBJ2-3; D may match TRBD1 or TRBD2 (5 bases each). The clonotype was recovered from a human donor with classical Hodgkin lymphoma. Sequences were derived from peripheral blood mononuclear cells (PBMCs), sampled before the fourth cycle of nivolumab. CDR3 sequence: CASSPTGTPPADTQYF. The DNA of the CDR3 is TGCGCCAGCAGCCCAACCGGGACGCCTCCAGCAGATACGCAGTATTTT.